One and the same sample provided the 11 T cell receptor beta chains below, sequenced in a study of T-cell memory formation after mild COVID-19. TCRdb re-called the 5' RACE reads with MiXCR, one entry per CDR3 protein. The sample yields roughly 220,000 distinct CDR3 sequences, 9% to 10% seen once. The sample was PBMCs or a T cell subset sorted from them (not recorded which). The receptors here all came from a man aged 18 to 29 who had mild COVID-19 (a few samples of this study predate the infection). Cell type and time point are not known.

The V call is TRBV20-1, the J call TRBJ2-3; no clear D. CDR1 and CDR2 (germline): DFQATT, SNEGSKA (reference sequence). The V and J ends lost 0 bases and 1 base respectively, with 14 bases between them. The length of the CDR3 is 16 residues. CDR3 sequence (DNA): TGCAGTGCTAGAGATCCCGGCGATAGTCGCACAGATACGCAGTATTTT. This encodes CSARDPGDSRTDTQYF.

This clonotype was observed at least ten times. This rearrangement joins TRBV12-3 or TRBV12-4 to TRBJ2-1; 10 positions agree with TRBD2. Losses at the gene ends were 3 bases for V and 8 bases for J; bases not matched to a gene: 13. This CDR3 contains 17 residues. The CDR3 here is CASSFRVVERGGDEQFF. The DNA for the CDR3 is TGTGCCAGCAGTTTTAGAGTGGTAGAGCGGGGGGGCGATGAGCAGTTCTTC.

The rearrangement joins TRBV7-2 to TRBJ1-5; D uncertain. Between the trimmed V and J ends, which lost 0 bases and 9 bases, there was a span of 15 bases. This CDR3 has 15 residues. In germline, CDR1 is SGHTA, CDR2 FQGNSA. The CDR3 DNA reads TGTGCCAGCAGCTTAGCGGCGGGCCTGTTTGGGCCCCAGCATTTT. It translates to CASSLAAGLFGPQHF. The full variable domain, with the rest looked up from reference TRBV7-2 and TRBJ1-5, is GAGVSQSPSNKVTEKGKDVELRCDPISGHTALYWYRQSLGQGLEFLIYFQGNSAPDKSGLPSDRFSAERTGGSVSTLTIQRTQQEDSAVYLCASSLAAGLFGPQHFGDGTRLSIL.

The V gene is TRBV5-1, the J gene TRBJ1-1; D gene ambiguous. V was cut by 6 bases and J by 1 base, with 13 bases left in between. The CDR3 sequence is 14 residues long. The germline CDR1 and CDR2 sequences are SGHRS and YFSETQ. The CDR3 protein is CASTRGPGNTEAFF. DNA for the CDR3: TGCGCCAGCACGCGAGGGCCGGGGAACACTGAAGCTTTCTTT. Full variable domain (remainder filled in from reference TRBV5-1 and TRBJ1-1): KAGVTQTPRYLIKTRGQQVTLSCSPISGHRSVSWYQQTPGQGLQFLFEYFSETQRNKGNFPGRFSGRQFSNSRSEMNVSTLELGDSALYLCASTRGPGNTEAFFGQGTRLTVV.

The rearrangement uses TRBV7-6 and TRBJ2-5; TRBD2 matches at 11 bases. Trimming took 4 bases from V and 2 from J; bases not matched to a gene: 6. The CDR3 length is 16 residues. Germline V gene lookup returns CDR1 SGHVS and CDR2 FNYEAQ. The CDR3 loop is CASSSGTSGFQETQYF. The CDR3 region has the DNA TGTGCCAGCAGCTCGGGGACTAGCGGTTTTCAAGAGACCCAGTACTTC.

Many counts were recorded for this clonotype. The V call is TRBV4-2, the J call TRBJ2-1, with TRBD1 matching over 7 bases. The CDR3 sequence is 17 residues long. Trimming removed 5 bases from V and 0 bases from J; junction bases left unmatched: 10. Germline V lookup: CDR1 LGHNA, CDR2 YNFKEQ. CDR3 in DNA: TGTGCCAGCAGCGAGGGGGCTTCTTGGAGCTCCTACAATGAGCAGTTCTTC. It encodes CASSEGASWSSYNEQFF.

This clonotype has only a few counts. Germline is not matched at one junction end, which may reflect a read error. The CDR3 DNA sequence: TGTGCCAGCAGTTTAGGAGGGACTCCCAGGGATTTT. Translating it yields CASSLGGTPRDF. The V and J genes are TRBV12-3 or TRBV12-4 and TRBJ1-5; maybe TRBD1 (5 bases). CDR3 length: 12 residues.

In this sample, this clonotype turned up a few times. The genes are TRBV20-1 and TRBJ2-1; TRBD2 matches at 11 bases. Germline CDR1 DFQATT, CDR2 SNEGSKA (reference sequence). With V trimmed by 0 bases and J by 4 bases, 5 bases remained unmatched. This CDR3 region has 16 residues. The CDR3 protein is CSARDLTSGVYNEQFF. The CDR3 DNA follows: TGCAGTGCTAGAGACTTGACTAGCGGGGTTTACAATGAGCAGTTCTTC.

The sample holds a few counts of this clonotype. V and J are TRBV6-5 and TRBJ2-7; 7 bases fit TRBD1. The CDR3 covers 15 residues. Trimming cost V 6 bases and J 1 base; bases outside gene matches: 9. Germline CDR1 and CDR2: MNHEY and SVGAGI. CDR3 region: CASRSLGTASYEQYF. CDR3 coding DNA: TGTGCCAGCAGGTCACTCGGGACAGCGTCCTACGAGCAGTACTTC.

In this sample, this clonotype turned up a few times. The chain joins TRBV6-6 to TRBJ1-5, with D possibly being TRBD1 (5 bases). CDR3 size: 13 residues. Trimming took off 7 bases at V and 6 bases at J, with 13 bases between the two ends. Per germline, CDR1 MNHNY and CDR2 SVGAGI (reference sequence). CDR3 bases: TGTGCCAGCACTAGAGGGGCGGGTCAGCCCCAGCATTTT. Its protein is CASTRGAGQPQHF.

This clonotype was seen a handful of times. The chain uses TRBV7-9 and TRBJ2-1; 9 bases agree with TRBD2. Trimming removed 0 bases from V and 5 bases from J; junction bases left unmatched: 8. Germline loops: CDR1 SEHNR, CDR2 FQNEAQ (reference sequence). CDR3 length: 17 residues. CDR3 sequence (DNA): TGTGCCAGCAGCTTAGCGATCGGGACTAGCAGGGACAATGAGCAGTTCTTC. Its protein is CASSLAIGTSRDNEQFF.